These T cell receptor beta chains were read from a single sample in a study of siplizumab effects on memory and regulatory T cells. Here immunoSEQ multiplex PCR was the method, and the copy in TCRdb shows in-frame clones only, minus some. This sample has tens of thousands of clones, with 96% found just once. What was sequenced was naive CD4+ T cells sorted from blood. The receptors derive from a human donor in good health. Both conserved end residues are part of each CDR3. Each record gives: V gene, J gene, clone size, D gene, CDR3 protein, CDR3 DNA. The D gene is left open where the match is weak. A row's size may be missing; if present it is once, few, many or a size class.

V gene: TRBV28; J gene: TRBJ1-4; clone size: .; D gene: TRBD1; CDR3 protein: CASSSIGRTGGAEKLFF; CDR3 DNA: TGTGCCAGCAGTTCCATCGGACGGACAGGGGGCGCTGAAAAACTGTTTTTT
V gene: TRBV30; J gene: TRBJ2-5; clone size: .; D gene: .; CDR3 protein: CAWSVQETQYF; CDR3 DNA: TGTGCCTGGAGTGTACAAGAGACCCAGTACTTC
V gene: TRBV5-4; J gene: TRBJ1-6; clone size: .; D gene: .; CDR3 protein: CASSYQADNSPLHF; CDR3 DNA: TGTGCCAGCAGCTACCAGGCCGATAATTCACCCCTCCACTTT
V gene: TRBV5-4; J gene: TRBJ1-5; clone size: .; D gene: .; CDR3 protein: CASSLTSNQPQHF; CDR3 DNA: TGTGCCAGCAGCTTAACTAGCAATCAGCCCCAGCATTTT
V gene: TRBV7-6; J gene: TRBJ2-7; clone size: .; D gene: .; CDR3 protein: CASSLILGEQYF; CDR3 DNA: TGTGCCAGCAGCTTAATATTGGGAGAGCAGTACTTC
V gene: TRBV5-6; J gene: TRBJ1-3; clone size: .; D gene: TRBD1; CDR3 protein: CASSPSDRDSGNTIYF; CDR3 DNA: TGTGCCAGCAGCCCCTCCGACAGGGACTCTGGAAACACCATATATTTT
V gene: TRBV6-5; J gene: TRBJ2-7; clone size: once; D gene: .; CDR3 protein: CASSYGASYEQYF; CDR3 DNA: TGTGCCAGCAGTTACGGAGCCAGCTACGAGCAGTACTTC
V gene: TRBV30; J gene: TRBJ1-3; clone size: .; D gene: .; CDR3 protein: CAWSVLNSGNTIYF; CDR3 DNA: TGTGCCTGGAGTGTACTGAACTCTGGAAACACCATATATTTT
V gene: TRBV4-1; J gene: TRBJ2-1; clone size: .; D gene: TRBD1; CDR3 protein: CASSQSGTEYNEQFF; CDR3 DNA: TGCGCCAGCAGCCAATCCGGGACAGAGTACAATGAGCAGTTCTTC
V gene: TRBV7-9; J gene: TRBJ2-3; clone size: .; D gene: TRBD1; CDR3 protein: CASSYPRKPGQSTDTQYF; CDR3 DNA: TGTGCCAGCAGCTATCCCAGAAAACCGGGACAGAGCACAGATACGCAGTATTTT
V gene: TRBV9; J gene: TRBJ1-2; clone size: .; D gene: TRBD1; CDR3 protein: CASTFSDRANYGYTF; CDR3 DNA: TGTGCCAGCACTTTCTCCGACAGGGCTAACTATGGCTACACCTTC
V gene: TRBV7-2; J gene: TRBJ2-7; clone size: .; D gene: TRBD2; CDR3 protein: CASSLVTSGGYEQYF; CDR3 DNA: TGTGCCAGCAGCTTAGTAACTAGCGGGGGGTACGAGCAGTACTTC
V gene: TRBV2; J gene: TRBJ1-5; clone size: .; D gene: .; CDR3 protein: CASSAGIQHF; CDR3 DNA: TGTGCCAGCAGTGCAGGTATACAGCATTTT
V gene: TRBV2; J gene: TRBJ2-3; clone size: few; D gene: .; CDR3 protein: CASSTDTQYF; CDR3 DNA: TGTGCCTCAAGCACAGATACGCAGTATTTT
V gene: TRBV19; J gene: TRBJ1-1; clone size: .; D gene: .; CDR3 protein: CASSIWGGYEAFF; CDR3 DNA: TGTGCCAGTAGTATTTGGGGGGGCTATGAAGCTTTCTTT
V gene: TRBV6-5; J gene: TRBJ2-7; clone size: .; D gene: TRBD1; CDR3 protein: CASRPRTGGSYEQYF; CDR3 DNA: TGTGCCAGCAGGCCACGGACAGGGGGCTCCTACGAGCAGTACTTC
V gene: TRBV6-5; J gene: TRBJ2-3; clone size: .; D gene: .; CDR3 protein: CASKQTTIGGAQYF; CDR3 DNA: TGTGCCAGCAAACAAACGACAATAGGGGGGGCGCAGTATTTT
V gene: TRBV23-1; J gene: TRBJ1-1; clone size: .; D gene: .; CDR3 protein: CASSRGRMADEMNTEAFF; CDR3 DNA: TGCGCCAGCAGTAGAGGTCGGATGGCAGACGAAATGAACACTGAAGCTTTCTTT
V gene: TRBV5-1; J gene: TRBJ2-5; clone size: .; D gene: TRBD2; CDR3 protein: CASSTAGGLLQETQYF; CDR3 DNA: TGCGCCAGCAGCACCGCGGGGGGCCTCCTTCAAGAGACCCAGTACTTC
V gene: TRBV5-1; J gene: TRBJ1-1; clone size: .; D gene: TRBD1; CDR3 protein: CASSFSGGAGYTEAFF; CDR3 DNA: TGCGCCAGCAGCTTCTCAGGGGGCGCAGGGTACACTGAAGCTTTCTTT
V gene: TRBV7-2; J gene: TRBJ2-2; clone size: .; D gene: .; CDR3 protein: CIGSVNTGELFF; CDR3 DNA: TGTATCGGCAGTGTCAACACCGGGGAGCTGTTTTTT
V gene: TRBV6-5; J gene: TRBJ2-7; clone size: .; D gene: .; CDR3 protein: CASGDIRYEQYF; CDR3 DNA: TGTGCCAGCGGGGACATACGATACGAGCAGTACTTC
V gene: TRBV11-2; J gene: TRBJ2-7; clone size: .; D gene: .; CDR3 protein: CASSTRQVPYEQYF; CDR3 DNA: TGTGCCAGCAGCACGCGACAGGTCCCCTACGAGCAGTACTTC
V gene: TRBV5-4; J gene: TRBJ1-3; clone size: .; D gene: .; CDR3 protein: CASSLKGKNTIYF; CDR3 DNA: TGTGCCAGCAGCTTGAAGGGGAAAAACACCATATATTTT
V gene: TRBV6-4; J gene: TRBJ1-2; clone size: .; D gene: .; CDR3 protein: CASTIRWSVANYGYTF; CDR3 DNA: TGTGCCAGCACTATACGGTGGTCGGTAGCTAACTATGGCTACACCTTC
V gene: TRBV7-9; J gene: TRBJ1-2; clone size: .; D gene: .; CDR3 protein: CASSLGAISSYTF; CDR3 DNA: TGTGCCAGCAGCTTAGGGGCAATTTCGAGCTACACCTTC
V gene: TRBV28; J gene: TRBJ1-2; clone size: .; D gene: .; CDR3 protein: CASSAAVINYGYTF; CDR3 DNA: TGTGCCAGCAGTGCGGCAGTCATTAACTATGGCTACACCTTC
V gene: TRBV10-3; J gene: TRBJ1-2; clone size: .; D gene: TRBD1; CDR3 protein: CAISESGTGRNGFYGYTF; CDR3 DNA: TGTGCCATCAGTGAGTCCGGGACAGGGAGGAATGGATTCTATGGCTACACCTTC
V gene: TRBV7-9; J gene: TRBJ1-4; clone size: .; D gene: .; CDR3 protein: CASSLLEKLFF; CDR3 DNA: TGTGCCAGCAGCTTATTAGAAAAACTGTTTTTT
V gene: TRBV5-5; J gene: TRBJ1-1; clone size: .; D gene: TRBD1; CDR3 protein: CASRSGTGAMNTEAFF; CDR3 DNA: TGTGCCAGCAGATCCGGGACAGGTGCCATGAACACTGAAGCTTTCTTT
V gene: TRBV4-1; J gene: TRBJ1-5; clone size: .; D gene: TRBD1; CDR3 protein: CASSQEGQNSNQPQHF; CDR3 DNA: TGCGCCAGCAGCCAAGAGGGACAGAATAGCAATCAGCCCCAGCATTTT
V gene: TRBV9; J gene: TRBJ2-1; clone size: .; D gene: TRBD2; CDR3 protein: CASSPRAGGLGEQFF; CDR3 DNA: TGTGCCAGCAGCCCCCGAGCGGGGGGGTTGGGTGAGCAGTTCTTC
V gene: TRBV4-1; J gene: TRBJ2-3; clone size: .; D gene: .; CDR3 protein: CASSQEGSVQYF; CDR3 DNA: TGCGCCAGCAGCCAAGAAGGGAGCGTCCAGTATTTT
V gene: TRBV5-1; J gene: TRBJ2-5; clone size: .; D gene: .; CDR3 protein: CASSFPAGEKTQYF; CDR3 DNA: TGCGCCAGCAGCTTCCCAGCGGGCGAAAAGACCCAGTACTTC
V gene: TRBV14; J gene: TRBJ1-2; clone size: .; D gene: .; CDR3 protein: CASSQVTGGYTF; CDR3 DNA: TGTGCCAGCAGCCAAGTTACGGGTGGCTACACCTTC
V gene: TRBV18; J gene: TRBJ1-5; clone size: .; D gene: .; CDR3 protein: CASSPSTGNNQPQHF; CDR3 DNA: TGTGCCAGCTCACCATCCACAGGGAACAATCAGCCCCAGCATTTT
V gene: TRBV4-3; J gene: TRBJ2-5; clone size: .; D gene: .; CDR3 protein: CASSQDWLIQETQYF; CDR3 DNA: TGCGCCAGCAGCCAAGATTGGCTCATCCAAGAGACCCAGTACTTC